This T cell receptor beta chain is drawn from a study of T cells in Graves' hyperthyroidism and ophthalmopathy. This CDR3 contains 15 residues. Trimming took off 6 bases at V and 8 bases at J, with 20 bases between the two ends. Germline V gives CDR1 MDHEN, CDR2 SYDVKM. An absence of ophthalmopathy progression within 18 months meant stable Graves' hyperthyroidism. Investigators excluded patients with uncontrolled infection, other autoimmune disease, pregnancy or lactation. 9 to 10 ml fresh peripheral blood yielded the PBMCs. The source material, RNA transcripts, was used to amplify TCR beta CDR3 regions. An initial round of RT-PCR targeting the TCR CDR3 relied on the HTBI primer set. TCRdb reprocessed the multiplex PCR reads with MiXCR, giving one entry per CDR3 protein. The sample contains hundreds of thousands of distinct CDR3 sequences, 14% of which appear only once. This clonotype was seen many times.

The V and J genes are TRBV28 and TRBJ2-1; D ambiguous. The specimen sequenced was blood. The origin of this receptor is a woman between 25 and 40 years old with Graves' hyperthyroidism. The CDR3, as DNA: TGTGCCAGCAGCCAACCCCCCCGAGTTGTGGATGAGCAGTTCTTC. It translates to CASSQPPRVVDEQFF.